These T cell receptor beta chains were read from a single sample in a study of PD-L1 blockade in urothelial cancer. Using immunoSEQ multiplex PCR, the repertoire was profiled, and TCRdb retains in-frame clones only, with some absent. The sample consists of about 130,000 clones, roughly 84% of them appearing once. The sequenced sample was PBMCs, obtained around atezolizumab (anti-PD-L1) treatment. These receptor sequences come from a man aged 50 to 60 with urothelial cancer. The CDR3 runs from the conserved cysteine through the conserved F or W. A D gene is named only where the DNA matches it firmly. Where a row states a size, it is once, few, many or the class of an expanded clone; other rows omit it.

clone_size | d_call | j_call | v_call | cdr3_aa | cdr3_nt
NA | NA | TRBJ1-1 | TRBV5-6 | CASSNDRRTNTEAFF | TGTGCCAGCAGCAATGACAGAAGAACGAACACTGAAGCTTTCTTT
few | TRBD1 | TRBJ1-2 | TRBV2 | CASTPGGVGGYTF | TGTGCCAGCACCCCAGGGGGCGTCGGTGGCTACACCTTC
once | NA | TRBJ1-1 | TRBV4-1 | CASRQTGNTEAFF | TGCGCCAGCAGACAAACAGGGAACACTGAAGCTTTCTTT
once | TRBD2 | TRBJ2-7 | TRBV30 | CAWSMGGSGQYF | TGTGCCTGGAGTATGGGCGGGAGTGGGCAGTACTTC
NA | NA | TRBJ2-7 | TRBV19 | CASSPAGSEQYF | TGTGCCAGTAGCCCAGCAGGGTCCGAGCAGTACTTC
NA | NA | TRBJ1-6 | TRBV2 | CASSRGARDNSPLHF | TGTGCCAGCTCGCGGGGGGCGCGTGATAATTCACCCCTCCACTTT
NA | TRBD1 | TRBJ1-4 | TRBV5-1 | CASSFRGRLEKLFF | TGCGCCAGCAGCTTCAGGGGGCGATTGGAAAAACTGTTTTTT
NA | TRBD2 | TRBJ2-1 | TRBV29-1 | CSTPGLVMGEQFF | TGCAGCACACCGGGACTAGTCATGGGTGAGCAGTTCTTC
NA | TRBD2 | TRBJ2-1 | TRBV27 | CASSLGLAYPPGEQFF | TGTGCCAGCAGTCTCGGACTAGCGTATCCCCCGGGGGAGCAGTTCTTC
NA | TRBD1 | TRBJ1-6 | TRBV18 | CASSRSDRANSPLHF | TGTGCCAGCTCACGATCGGACAGGGCTAATTCACCCCTCCACTTT
NA | NA | TRBJ2-1 | TRBV30 | CAWTPGDFLDNEQFF | TGTGCCTGGACCCCCGGGGACTTCCTAGACAATGAGCAGTTCTTC
NA | NA | TRBJ1-1 | TRBV5-1 | CASSPAGVNTEAFF | TGCGCCAGCAGCCCGGCGGGGGTGAACACTGAAGCTTTCTTT
once | TRBD2 | TRBJ2-1 | TRBV6-5 | CASRSGTSGRNEQFF | TGTGCCAGCAGGTCCGGGACTAGCGGGAGGAATGAGCAGTTCTTC
NA | TRBD1 | TRBJ2-7 | TRBV18 | CASSPRQGAGGEQYF | TGTGCCAGCTCACCAAGACAGGGGGCAGGAGGGGAGCAGTACTTC
NA | NA | TRBJ2-2 | TRBV7-8 | CASSLVLNSGELFF | TGTGCCAGCAGCTTAGTATTAAACAGCGGGGAGCTGTTTTTT
NA | TRBD1 | TRBJ2-7 | TRBV7-6 | CASSLDGTGAYEQYF | TGTGCCAGCAGCTTAGACGGGACAGGAGCCTACGAGCAGTACTTC
once | TRBD2 | TRBJ2-3 | TRBV5-1 | CASSFLAGGPTDTQYF | TGCGCCAGCAGCTTTCTAGCGGGAGGGCCCACAGATACGCAGTATTTT
NA | NA | TRBJ1-1 | TRBV7-3 | CASSLKGQTILNTEAFF | TGTGCCAGCAGCTTAAAAGGACAGACCATTTTGAACACTGAAGCTTTCTTT
NA | TRBD2 | TRBJ2-2 | TRBV5-6 | CASSTLLAGVRAGELFF | TGTGCCAGCAGCACTTTACTAGCGGGAGTAAGAGCGGGGGAGCTGTTTTTT
once | NA | TRBJ1-2 | TRBV7-9 | CASSLDGALDYGYTF | TGTGCCAGCAGCTTAGATGGAGCTTTGGACTATGGCTACACCTTC
NA | TRBD1 | TRBJ2-3 | TRBV5-1 | CASSLQGSTDTQYF | TGCGCCAGCAGCTTACAGGGGAGCACAGATACGCAGTATTTT
NA | TRBD1 | TRBJ2-7 | TRBV5-4 | CASSGQGGSSYEQYF | TGTGCCAGCAGCGGACAGGGTGGGAGCTCCTACGAGCAGTACTTC
NA | TRBD2 | TRBJ2-3 | TRBV9 | CASSVAGLAGRGSDTQYF | TGTGCCAGCAGCGTAGCGGGACTAGCGGGACGCGGGTCAGATACGCAGTATTTT
NA | TRBD1 | TRBJ2-1 | TRBV7-3 | CASSQGQGYNEQFF | TGTGCCAGCAGCCAGGGACAGGGCTACAATGAGCAGTTCTTC
NA | TRBD2 | TRBJ2-6 | TRBV7-3 | CASSFGGTGANVLTF | TGTGCCAGCAGCTTCGGGGGGACTGGGGCCAACGTCCTGACTTTC
NA | NA | TRBJ2-7 | TRBV5-4 | CASSLQGYEQYF | TGTGCCAGCAGCTTACAGGGCTACGAGCAGTACTTC
NA | TRBD1 | TRBJ2-7 | TRBV27 | CASSFTGTGHYEQYF | TGTGCCAGCAGTTTCACCGGGACAGGACACTACGAGCAGTACTTC
NA | TRBD1 | TRBJ2-2 | TRBV5-1 | CASSPRTGDTGELFF | TGCGCCAGCAGCCCGAGGACAGGGGACACCGGGGAGCTGTTTTTT
NA | TRBD1 | TRBJ1-1 | TRBV2 | CASSSGTARTEAFF | TGTGCCAGCAGTTCCGGGACAGCTAGGACTGAAGCTTTCTTT
NA | NA | TRBJ2-3 | TRBV7-3 | CASSLTGRQDTQYF | TGTGCCAGCAGCTTAACCGGCAGACAAGATACGCAGTATTTT
NA | NA | TRBJ2-7 | TRBV2 | CASSDYRDGEQYF | TGTGCCAGCAGTGATTACAGGGACGGAGAGCAGTACTTC